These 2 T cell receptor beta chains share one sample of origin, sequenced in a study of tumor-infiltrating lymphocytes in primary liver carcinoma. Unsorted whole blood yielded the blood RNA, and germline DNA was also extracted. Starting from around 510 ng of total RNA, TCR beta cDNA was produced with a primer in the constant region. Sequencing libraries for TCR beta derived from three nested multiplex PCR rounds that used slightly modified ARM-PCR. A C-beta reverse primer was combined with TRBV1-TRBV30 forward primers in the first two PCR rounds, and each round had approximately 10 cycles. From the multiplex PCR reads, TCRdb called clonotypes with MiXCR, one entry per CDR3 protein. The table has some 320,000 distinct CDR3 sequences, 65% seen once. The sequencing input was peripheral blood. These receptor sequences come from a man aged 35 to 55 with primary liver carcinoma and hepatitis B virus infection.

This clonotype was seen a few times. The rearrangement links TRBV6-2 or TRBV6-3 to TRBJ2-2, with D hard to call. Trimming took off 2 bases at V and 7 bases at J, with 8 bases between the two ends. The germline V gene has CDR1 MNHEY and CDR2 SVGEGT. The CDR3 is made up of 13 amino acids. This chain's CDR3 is CASSYNGIGELFF. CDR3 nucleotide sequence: TGTGCCAGCAGTTACAATGGGATCGGGGAGCTGTTTTTT.

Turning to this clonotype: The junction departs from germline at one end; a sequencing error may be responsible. CDR3 sequence: CASSRTTGHGTYNEQLF. The CDR3 region has the DNA TGTGCCAGCAGCCGGACCACGGGGCACGGTACCTACAATGAGCAGTTATTC. The chain has TRBV6-4 and TRBJ2-1; either TRBD1 or TRBD2 may fit D (5 bases each). Germline V gene lookup returns CDR1 MRHNA and CDR2 SNTAGT. The CDR3 contains 17 residues.